This TCR beta chain was retrieved from a study of shared clonotypes between healthy human individuals. The length of the CDR3 is 14 residues. V was clipped by 6 bases and J by 8 bases; unmatched bases: 10. Germline CDR1 is MDHEN and CDR2 is SYDVKM. Measured with immunoSEQ multiplex PCR; TCRdb has only the in-frame clones, and not every one. The sample contains about 2.4 million clones, approximately 93% of which appear only once. This sequence joins TRBV28 and TRBJ1-2, with 9 bases lining up with TRBD1. The sample consisted of naive CD4+ T cells from PBMCs. Stated subset: CD45RA+ positively selected. The source of this sequence is a young man in good health. Some clones in this sample may be carry-over from other donors' samples. CDR3 coding DNA: TGTGCCAGCAGGGTCGGACAGGGGATAGTCGGCTACACCTTC. Translated: CASRVGQGIVGYTF.